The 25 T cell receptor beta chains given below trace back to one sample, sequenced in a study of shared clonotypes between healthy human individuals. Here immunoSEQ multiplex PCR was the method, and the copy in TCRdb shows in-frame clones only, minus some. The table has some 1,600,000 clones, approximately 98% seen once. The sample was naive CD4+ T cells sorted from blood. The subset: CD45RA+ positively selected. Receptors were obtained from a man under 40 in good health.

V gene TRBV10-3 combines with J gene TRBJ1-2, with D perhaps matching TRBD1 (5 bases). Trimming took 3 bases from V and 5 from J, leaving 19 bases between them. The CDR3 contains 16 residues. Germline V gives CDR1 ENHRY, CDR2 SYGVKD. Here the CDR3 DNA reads TGTGCCATCAGTGAACCCGAGGCAGGGACCCTATATGGCTACACCTTC. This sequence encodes CAISEPEAGTLYGYTF.

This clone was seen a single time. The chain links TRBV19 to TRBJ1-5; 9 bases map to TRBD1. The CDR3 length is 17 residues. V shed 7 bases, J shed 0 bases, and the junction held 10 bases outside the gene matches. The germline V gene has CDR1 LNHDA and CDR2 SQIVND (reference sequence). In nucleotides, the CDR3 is TGTGCCAGTACTCCCCGGGGACAGGGCTATAGCAATCAGCCCCAGCATTTT. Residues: CASTPRGQGYSNQPQHF.

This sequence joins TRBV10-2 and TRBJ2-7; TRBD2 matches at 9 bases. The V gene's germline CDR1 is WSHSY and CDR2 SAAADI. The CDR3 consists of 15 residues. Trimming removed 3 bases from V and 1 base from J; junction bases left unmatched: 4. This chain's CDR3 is CASSDTSGPSYEQYF. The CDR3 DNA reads TGCGCCAGCAGTGACACTAGCGGGCCTTCCTACGAGCAGTACTTC.

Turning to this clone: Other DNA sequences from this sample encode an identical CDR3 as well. DNA for the CDR3: TGTGCCAGCAGCTTATCCCGCACAGATACGCAGTATTTT. Its protein product is CASSLSRTDTQYF. The chain employs TRBV7-9 and TRBJ2-3; D unresolved. V dropped 2 bases and J dropped 1 base, with 4 bases sitting between them. The length of the CDR3 is 13 residues. Germline V CDR1 and CDR2: SEHNR, FQNEAQ (reference sequence).

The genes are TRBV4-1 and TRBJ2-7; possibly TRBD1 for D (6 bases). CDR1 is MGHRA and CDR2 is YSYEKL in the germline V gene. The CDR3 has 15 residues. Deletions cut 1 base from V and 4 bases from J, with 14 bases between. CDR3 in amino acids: CASSQVAGAIYEQYF. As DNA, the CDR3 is TGCGCCAGCAGCCAAGTCGCAGGGGCGATATACGAGCAGTACTTC.

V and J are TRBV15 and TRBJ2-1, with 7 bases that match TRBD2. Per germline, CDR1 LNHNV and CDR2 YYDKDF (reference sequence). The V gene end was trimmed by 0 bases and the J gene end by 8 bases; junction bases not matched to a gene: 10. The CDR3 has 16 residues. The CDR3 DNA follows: TGTGCCACCAGCAGAGATAGGAGGGAGGGGATCGATGAGCAGTTCTTC. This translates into CATSRDRREGIDEQFF.

CDR3 sequence reads: CASSTGQPWVIYEQYF. DNA of the CDR3: TGTGCCAGCAGCACAGGACAGCCATGGGTTATCTACGAGCAGTACTTC. This chain links TRBV7-9 with TRBJ2-7, with D maybe TRBD1 (6 bases). Germline loops: CDR1 SEHNR, CDR2 FQNEAQ (reference sequence). This CDR3 is built from 16 residues. V was pared by 5 bases and J by 3 bases, with 20 bases between.

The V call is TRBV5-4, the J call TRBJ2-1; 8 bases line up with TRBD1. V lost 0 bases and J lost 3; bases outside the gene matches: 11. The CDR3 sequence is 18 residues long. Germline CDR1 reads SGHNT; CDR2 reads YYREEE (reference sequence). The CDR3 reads CASSLGPNRGELYNEQFF. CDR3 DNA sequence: TGTGCCAGCAGCTTGGGCCCCAACAGGGGGGAACTCTACAATGAGCAGTTCTTC.

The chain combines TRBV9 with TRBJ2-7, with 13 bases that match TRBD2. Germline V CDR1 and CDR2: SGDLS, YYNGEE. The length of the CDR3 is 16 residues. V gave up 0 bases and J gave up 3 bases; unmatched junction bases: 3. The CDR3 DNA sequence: TGTGCCAGCAGCGTAGGGGGACTAGCGGGGAACTACGAGCAGTACTTC. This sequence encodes CASSVGGLAGNYEQYF.

CDR3 DNA sequence: TGTGCCAGCAGTGGCGGGAGCCGATTTTTTGGGGAGACCCAGTACTTC. As protein: CASSGGSRFFGETQYF. The chain combines TRBV28 with TRBJ2-5, with 7 bases fitting TRBD2. There are 16 residues in the CDR3. After removal of 5 bases from V and 5 bases from J, the junction contained 14 bases not matched to a gene. Germline loops: CDR1 MDHEN, CDR2 SYDVKM. The whole variable domain, filled in from reference TRBV28 and TRBJ2-5, reads DVKVTQSSRYLVKRTGEKVFLECVQDMDHENMFWYRQDPGLGLRLIYFSYDVKMKEKGDIPEGYSVSREKKERFSLILESASTNQTSMYLCASSGGSRFFGETQYFGPGTRLLVL.

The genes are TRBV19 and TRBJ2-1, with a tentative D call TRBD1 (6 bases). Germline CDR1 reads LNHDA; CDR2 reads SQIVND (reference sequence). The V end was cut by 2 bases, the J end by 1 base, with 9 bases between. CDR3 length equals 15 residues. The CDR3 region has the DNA TGTGCCAGTAGTATACAGGGGACGTCCTACAATGAGCAGTTCTTC. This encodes CASSIQGTSYNEQFF.

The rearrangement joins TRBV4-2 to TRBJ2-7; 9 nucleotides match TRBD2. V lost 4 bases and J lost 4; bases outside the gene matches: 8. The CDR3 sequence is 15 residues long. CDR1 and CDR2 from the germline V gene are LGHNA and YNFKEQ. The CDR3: CASSPIAGEGYEQYF. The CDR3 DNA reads TGTGCCAGCAGCCCTATAGCGGGAGAGGGTTACGAGCAGTACTTC.

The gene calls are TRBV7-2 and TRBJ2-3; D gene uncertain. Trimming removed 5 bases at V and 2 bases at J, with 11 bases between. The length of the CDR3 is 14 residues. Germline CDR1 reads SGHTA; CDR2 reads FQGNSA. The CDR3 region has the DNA TGTGCCAGCAGCCCGCGTAGGGACACAGATACGCAGTATTTT. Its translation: CASSPRRDTDTQYF.

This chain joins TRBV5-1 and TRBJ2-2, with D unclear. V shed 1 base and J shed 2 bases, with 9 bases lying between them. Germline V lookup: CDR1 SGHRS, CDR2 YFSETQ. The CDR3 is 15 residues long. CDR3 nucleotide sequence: TGCGCCAGCAGCTTGAAGCGACTTAACACCGGGGAGCTGTTTTTT. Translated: CASSLKRLNTGELFF. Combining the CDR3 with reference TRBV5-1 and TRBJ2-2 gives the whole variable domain KAGVTQTPRYLIKTRGQQVTLSCSPISGHRSVSWYQQTPGQGLQFLFEYFSETQRNKGNFPGRFSGRQFSNSRSEMNVSTLELGDSALYLCASSLKRLNTGELFFGEGSRLTVL.

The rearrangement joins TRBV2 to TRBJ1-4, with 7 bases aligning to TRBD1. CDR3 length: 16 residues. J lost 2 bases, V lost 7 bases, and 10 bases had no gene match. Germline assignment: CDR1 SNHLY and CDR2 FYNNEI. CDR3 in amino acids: CASTYDRAHTNEKLFF. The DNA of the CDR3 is TGTGCCAGCACCTACGACAGGGCCCATACTAATGAAAAACTGTTTTTT.

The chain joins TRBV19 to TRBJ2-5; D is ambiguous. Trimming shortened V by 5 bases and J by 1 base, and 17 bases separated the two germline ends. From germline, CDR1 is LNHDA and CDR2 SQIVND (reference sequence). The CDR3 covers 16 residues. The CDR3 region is CASSSSSGFSQETQYF. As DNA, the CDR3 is TGTGCCAGTAGTTCCAGTTCGGGTTTTTCCCAAGAGACCCAGTACTTC. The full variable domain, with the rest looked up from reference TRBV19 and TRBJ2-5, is DGGITQSPKYLFRKEGQNVTLSCEQNLNHDAMYWYRQDPGQGLRLIYYSQIVNDFQKGDIAEGYSVSREKKESFPLTVTSAQKNPTAFYLCASSSSSGFSQETQYFGPGTRLLVL.

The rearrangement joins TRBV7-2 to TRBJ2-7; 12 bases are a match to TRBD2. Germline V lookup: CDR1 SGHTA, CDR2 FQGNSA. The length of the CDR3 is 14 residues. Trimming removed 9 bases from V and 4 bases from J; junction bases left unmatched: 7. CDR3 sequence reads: CASKTSGSSYEQYF. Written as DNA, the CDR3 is TGTGCCAGTAAGACTAGCGGGAGTTCGTACGAGCAGTACTTC.

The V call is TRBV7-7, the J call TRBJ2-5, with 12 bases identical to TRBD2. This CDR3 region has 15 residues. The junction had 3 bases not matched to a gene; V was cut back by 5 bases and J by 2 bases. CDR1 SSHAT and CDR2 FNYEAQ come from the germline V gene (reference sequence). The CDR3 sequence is CASSMGLAGQETQYF. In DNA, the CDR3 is TGTGCCAGCAGCATGGGACTAGCGGGTCAAGAGACCCAGTACTTC.

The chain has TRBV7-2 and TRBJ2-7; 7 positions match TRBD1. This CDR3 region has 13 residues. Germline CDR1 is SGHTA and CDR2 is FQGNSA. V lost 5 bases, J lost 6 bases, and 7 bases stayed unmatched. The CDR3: CASSLEQGIEQYF. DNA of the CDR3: TGTGCCAGCAGCCTCGAACAGGGGATCGAGCAGTACTTC. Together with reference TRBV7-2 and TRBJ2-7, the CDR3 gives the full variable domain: GAGVSQSPSNKVTEKGKDVELRCDPISGHTALYWYRQSLGQGLEFLIYFQGNSAPDKSGLPSDRFSAERTGGSVSTLTIQRTQQEDSAVYLCASSLEQGIEQYFGPGTRLTVT.

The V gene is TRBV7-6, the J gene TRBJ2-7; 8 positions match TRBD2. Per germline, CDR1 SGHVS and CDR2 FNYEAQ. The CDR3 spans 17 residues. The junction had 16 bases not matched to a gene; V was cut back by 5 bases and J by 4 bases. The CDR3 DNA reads TGTGCCAGCAGCCAGTTGAGCGGGGGACCTTTGCCATACGAGCAGTACTTC. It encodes CASSQLSGGPLPYEQYF.

CDR3 region: CASSLHTAANYGYTF. The CDR3 DNA follows: TGTGCCAGCAGCTTACACACAGCCGCTAACTATGGCTACACCTTC. The J gene is TRBJ1-2, the V gene TRBV7-6; D is ambiguous. CDR3 length: 15 residues. CDR1 is SGHVS, CDR2 FNYEAQ, per germline. V shed 2 bases and J shed 0 bases, with 10 bases lying between them.

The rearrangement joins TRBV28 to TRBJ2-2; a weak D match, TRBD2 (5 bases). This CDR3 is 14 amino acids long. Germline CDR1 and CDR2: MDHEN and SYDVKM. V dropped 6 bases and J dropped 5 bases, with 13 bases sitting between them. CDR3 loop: CASRLSPGTGELFF. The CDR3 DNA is TGTGCCAGCAGGTTAAGCCCGGGGACCGGGGAGCTGTTTTTT.

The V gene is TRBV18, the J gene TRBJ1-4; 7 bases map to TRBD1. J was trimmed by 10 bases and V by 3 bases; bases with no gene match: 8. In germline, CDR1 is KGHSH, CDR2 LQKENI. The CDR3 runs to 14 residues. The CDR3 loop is CASSPKTGEAKLFF. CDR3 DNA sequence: TGTGCCAGCTCACCTAAAACAGGGGAAGCAAAACTGTTTTTT.

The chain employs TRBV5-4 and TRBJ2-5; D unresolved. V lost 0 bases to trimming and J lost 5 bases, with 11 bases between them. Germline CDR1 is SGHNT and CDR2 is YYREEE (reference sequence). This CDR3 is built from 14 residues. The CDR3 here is CASSLESNGETQYF. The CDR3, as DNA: TGTGCCAGCAGCTTGGAGTCGAACGGGGAGACCCAGTACTTC.

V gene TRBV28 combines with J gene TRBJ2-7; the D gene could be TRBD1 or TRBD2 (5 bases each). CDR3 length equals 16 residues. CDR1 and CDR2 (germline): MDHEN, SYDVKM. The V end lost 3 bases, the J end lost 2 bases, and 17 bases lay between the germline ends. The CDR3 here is CASSFAGGPRTYEQYF. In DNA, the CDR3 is TGTGCCAGCAGTTTCGCTGGGGGACCACGGACCTACGAGCAGTACTTC.